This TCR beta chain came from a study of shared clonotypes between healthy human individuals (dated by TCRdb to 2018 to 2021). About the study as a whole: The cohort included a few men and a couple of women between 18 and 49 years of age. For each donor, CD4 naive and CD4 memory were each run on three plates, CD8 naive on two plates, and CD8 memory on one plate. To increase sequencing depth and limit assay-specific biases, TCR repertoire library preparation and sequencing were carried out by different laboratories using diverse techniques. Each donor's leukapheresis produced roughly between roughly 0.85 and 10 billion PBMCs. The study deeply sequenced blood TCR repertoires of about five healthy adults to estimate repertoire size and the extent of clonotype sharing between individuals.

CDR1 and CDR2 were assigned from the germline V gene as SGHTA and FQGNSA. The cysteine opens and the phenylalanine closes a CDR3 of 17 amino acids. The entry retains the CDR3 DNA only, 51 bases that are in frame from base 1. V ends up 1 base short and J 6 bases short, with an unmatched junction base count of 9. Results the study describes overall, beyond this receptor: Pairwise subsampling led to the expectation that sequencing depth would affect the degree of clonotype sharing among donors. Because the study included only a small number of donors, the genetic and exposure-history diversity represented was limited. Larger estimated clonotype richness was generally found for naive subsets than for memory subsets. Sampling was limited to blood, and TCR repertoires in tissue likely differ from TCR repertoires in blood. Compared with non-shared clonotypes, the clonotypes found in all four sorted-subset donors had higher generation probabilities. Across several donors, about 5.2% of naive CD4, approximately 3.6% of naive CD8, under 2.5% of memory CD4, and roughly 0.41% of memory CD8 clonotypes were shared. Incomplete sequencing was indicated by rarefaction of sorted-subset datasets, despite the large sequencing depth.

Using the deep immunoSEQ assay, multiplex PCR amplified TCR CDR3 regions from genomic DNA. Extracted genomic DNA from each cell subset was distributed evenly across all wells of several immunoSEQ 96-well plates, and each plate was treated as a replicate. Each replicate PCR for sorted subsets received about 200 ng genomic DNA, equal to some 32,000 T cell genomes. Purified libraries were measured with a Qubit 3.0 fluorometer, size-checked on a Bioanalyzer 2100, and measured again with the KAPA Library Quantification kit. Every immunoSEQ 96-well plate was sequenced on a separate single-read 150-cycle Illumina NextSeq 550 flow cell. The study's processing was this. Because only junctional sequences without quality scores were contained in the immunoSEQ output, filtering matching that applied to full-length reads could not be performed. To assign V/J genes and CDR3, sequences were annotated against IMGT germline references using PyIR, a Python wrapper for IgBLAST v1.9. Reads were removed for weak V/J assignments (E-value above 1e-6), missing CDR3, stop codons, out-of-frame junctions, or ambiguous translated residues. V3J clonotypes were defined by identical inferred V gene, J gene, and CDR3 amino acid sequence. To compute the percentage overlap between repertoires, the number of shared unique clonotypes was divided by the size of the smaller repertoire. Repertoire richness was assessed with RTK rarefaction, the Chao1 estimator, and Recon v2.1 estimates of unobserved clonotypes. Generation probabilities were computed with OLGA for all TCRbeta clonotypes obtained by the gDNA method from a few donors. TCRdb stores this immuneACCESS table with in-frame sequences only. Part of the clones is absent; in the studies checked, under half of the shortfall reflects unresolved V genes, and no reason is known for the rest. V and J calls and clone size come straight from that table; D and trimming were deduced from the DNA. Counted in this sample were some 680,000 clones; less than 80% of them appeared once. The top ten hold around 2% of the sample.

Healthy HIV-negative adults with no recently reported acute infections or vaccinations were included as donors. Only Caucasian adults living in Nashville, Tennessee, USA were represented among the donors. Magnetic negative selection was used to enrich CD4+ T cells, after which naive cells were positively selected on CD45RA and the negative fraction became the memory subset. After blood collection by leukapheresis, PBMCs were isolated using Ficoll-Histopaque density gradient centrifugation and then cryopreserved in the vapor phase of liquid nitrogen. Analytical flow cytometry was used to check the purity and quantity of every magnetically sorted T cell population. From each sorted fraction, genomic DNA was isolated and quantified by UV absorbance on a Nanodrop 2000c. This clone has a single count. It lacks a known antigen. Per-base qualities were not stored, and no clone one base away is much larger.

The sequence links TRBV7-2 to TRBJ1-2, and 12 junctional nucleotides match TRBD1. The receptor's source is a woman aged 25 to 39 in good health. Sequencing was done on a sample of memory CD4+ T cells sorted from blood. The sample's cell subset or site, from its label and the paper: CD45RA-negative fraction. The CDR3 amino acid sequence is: CASSLGGSGQGAHGYTF. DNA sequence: TGTGCCAGCAGCTTAGGAGGGTCGGGACAGGGGGCCCATGGCTACACCTTC.